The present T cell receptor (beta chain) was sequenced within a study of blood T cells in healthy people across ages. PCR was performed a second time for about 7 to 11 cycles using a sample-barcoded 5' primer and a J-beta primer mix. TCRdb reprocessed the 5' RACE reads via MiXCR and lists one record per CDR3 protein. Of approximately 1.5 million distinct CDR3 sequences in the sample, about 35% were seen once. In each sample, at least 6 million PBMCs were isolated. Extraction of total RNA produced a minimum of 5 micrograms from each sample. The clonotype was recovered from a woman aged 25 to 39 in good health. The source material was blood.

CDR3 residues: CASSAEGQVYNEQFF. As DNA, the CDR3 is TGTGCCAGCAGCGCTGAGGGACAGGTCTACAATGAGCAGTTCTTC. This chain joins TRBV9 and TRBJ2-1, with 8 bases that match TRBD1. The germline CDR1 and CDR2 sequences are SGDLS and YYNGEE. Trimming at V came to 3 bases and at J to 3 bases, leaving 5 bases not matched to a gene. This CDR3 region has 15 residues.